The 20 T cell receptor beta chains given below trace back to one sample, sequenced in a study of blood T cell repertoires in COVID-19. Profiling relied on immunoSEQ multiplex PCR, and the TCRdb table lists in-frame clones only, not all of them. The table includes tens of thousands of clones, around 83% detected once. Specimen: peripheral blood. The origin of the receptors is a man aged 45-60 years with COVID-19, enrolled during active disease.

The rearrangement links TRBV28 to TRBJ1-5, with TRBD1 as a possible D gene (6 bases). CDR1 is MDHEN, CDR2 SYDVKM, per germline. The length of the CDR3 is 13 residues. Trimming stripped 3 bases from V and 6 bases from J, with 9 bases between. In nucleotides, the CDR3 is TGTGCCAGCAGTTTTGGACAGACTCAGCCCCAGCATTTT. Translation: CASSFGQTQPQHF. The variable domain in full, with the rest retrieved from reference TRBV28 and TRBJ1-5, is DVKVTQSSRYLVKRTGEKVFLECVQDMDHENMFWYRQDPGLGLRLIYFSYDVKMKEKGDIPEGYSVSREKKERFSLILESASTNQTSMYLCASSFGQTQPQHFGDGTRLSIL.

V and J are TRBV6-4 and TRBJ2-1; the match to TRBD2 covers 13 bases. The V gene's germline CDR1 is MRHNA and CDR2 SNTAGT. CDR3 length: 15 amino acids. J gave up 6 bases and V 7 bases, and 6 bases lay outside the gene matches. The CDR3 protein is CASTRTSGSGNEQFF. CDR3 in DNA: TGTGCCAGCACGCGGACTAGCGGGAGTGGCAATGAGCAGTTCTTC.

The chain links TRBV7-9 to TRBJ2-7; a weak D match, TRBD2 (6 bases). The CDR3 is made up of 13 amino acids. Trimming shortened V by 6 bases and J by 7 bases, and 16 bases separated the two germline ends. CDR1 and CDR2 from the germline V gene are SEHNR and FQNEAQ (reference sequence). CDR3 loop: CASRAELEGEQYF. The CDR3 DNA reads TGTGCCAGCAGGGCAGAACTGGAGGGGGAGCAGTACTTC.

The gene calls are TRBV7-2 and TRBJ2-7, with D perhaps TRBD2 (5 bases). V lost 5 bases and J 5 bases, leaving 19 bases between the germline ends. Looked up from germline, CDR1 is SGHTA and CDR2 is FQGNSA. The CDR3 extends over 15 amino acids. The CDR3 DNA is TGTGCCAGCAGCGTAAGACGGGGTCGGGCCCACGAGCAGTACTTC. This sequence encodes CASSVRRGRAHEQYF.

The chain carries TRBV7-2 and TRBJ2-7; 8 bases line up with TRBD1. CDR3 size: 17 residues. CDR1 and CDR2 (germline): SGHTA, FQGNSA. Unmatched junction bases numbered 12, after V lost 0 bases and J lost 5 bases. The CDR3 coding sequence is TGTGCCAGCAGCTTAGCACCCCGGCCAGGGGGCGACCACGAGCAGTACTTC. This translates into CASSLAPRPGGDHEQYF.

The chain uses TRBV28 and TRBJ2-5, with 7 bases that match TRBD2. The J segment lost 5 bases and the V segment lost 4 bases, leaving 4 bases of the junction unmatched. Per the germline V gene, CDR1 is MDHEN and CDR2 is SYDVKM. CDR3 length: 13 residues. In nucleotides, the CDR3 is TGTGCCAGCAGTTGGACTAGGAGGGAGACCCAGTACTTC. It codes for CASSWTRRETQYF.

This clone has just one count. This chain uses TRBV5-8 with TRBJ2-1, with D perhaps matching TRBD2 (5 bases). V was shortened by 4 bases and J by 1 base, with 24 bases between the two germline ends. The CDR3 contains 19 residues. CDR1 is SGHTS and CDR2 is YDEGEE in the germline V gene. CDR3 residues: CASSHPLGRSGRSYNEQFF. The DNA for the CDR3 is TGTGCCAGCAGCCACCCACTAGGGCGGTCAGGTAGATCCTACAATGAGCAGTTCTTC.

CDR3 nucleotide sequence: TGTGCCAGCAGCTTAGAAACGCGAACCGAAGCTTTCTTT. It translates to CASSLETRTEAFF. The rearrangement uses TRBV11-2 and TRBJ1-1; D not certain. The germline V gene has CDR1 SGHAT and CDR2 FQNNGV. There are 13 residues in the CDR3. The germline V and J ends were trimmed by 0 bases and 8 bases, with 10 bases remaining between them.

The gene calls are TRBV6-2 or TRBV6-3 and TRBJ2-7; TRBD1 matches 8 bases. Unmatched junction bases numbered 9, after V lost 4 bases and J lost 4 bases. Germline assignment: CDR1 MNHEY and CDR2 SVGEGT. The CDR3 runs to 15 residues. The CDR3 loop is CASSSPGQASYEQYF. The DNA of the CDR3 is TGTGCCAGCAGTTCCCCGGGACAGGCTTCGTACGAGCAGTACTTC.

As regards this clone: The same CDR3 can be traced to other DNA sequences in this sample. This chain joins TRBV9 and TRBJ1-5, with 7 bases lining up with TRBD1. V shed 4 bases and J 4 bases; nucleotides not matched to a gene: 5. The CDR3 has 14 amino acids. Germline V CDR1 and CDR2: SGDLS, YYNGEE. The CDR3, as DNA: TGTGCCAGCAGCCTTACAGGGGCTAATCAGCCCCAGCATTTT. It yields the protein CASSLTGANQPQHF.

J is TRBJ2-1 and V is TRBV6-5, with D possibly TRBD2 on 6 matching bases. This CDR3 region has 15 residues. Trimming took 2 bases from V and 8 from J, leaving 16 bases between them. The germline V gene encodes CDR1 MNHEY and CDR2 SVGAGI. The CDR3 protein is CASSYTGVPSDEQFF. CDR3 sequence (DNA): TGTGCCAGCAGTTACACGGGGGTTCCCTCCGATGAGCAGTTCTTC.

This chain links TRBV14 with TRBJ1-4; TRBD1 agrees at 8 bases. The CDR3 contains 16 residues. After removal of 0 bases from V and 5 bases from J, the junction contained 5 bases not matched to a gene. Looked up from germline, CDR1 is SGHDN and CDR2 is FVKESK. The CDR3 here is CASSQEAGGINEKLFF. The CDR3, as DNA: TGTGCCAGCAGCCAAGAGGCAGGGGGCATCAATGAAAAACTGTTTTTT.

This clone has only a few counts. The chain couples TRBV7-9 to TRBJ1-1, with D possibly being TRBD1 (6 bases). The CDR3 has 13 amino acids. Looked up from germline, CDR1 is SEHNR and CDR2 is FQNEAQ (reference sequence). V was shortened by 4 bases and J by 6 bases, with 12 bases between the two germline ends. This CDR3 is CASSSSGVSEAFF. CDR3 in DNA: TGTGCCAGCAGCTCTTCAGGGGTGTCTGAAGCTTTCTTT.

This rearrangement joins TRBV19 to TRBJ2-3; 7 nucleotides line up with TRBD2. The CDR3 length is 14 residues. Germline CDR1 LNHDA, CDR2 SQIVND (reference sequence). Losses at the gene ends were 7 bases for V and 6 bases for J; bases not matched to a gene: 10. The DNA for the CDR3 is TGTGCCAGTAAGGCTAGCGGTCTCAGGGATACGCAGTATTTT. Translation gives CASKASGLRDTQYF.

The chain uses TRBV5-1 and TRBJ2-7, with 8 bases lining up with TRBD2. V gave up 4 bases and J gave up 2 bases; unmatched junction bases: 5. The CDR3 length is 14 residues. The germline gives CDR1 SGHRS, CDR2 YFSETQ. CDR3 loop: CASSPGLGPYEQYF. The DNA for the CDR3 is TGCGCCAGCAGCCCGGGACTAGGTCCCTACGAGCAGTACTTC.

The J gene is TRBJ2-1, the V gene TRBV2; weak D call: TRBD1 (5 bases). This CDR3 has 13 residues. The V and J ends lost 3 bases and 2 bases respectively, with 5 bases between them. Germline-derived CDR1 and CDR2 are SNHLY and FYNNEI. The DNA for the CDR3 is TGTGCCAGCAGTGAGGACACCTACAATGAGCAGTTCTTC. Amino acid sequence: CASSEDTYNEQFF.

The genes are TRBV7-3 and TRBJ2-1; TRBD1 is a possible D gene (5 bases). The CDR3 has 16 amino acids. V shed 0 bases and J shed 4 bases, with 13 bases lying between them. Germline-derived CDR1 and CDR2 are SGHTA and FQGTGA. In DNA form, the CDR3 reads TGTGCCAGCAGCTTAACCGAAGGGGCTTGGTACAATGAGCAGTTCTTC. Translation gives CASSLTEGAWYNEQFF.

This rearrangement joins TRBV19 to TRBJ1-4, with 7 bases fitting TRBD1. This CDR3 contains 14 residues. V lost 5 bases to trimming and J lost 8 bases; unmatched junction nucleotides: 8. The germline gives CDR1 LNHDA, CDR2 SQIVND (reference sequence). The CDR3 spells CASSPRTGWEKLFF. For the CDR3, the DNA is TGTGCCAGTAGTCCTCGGACAGGTTGGGAAAAACTGTTTTTT.

The CDR3 is CASSPRQAGEQYF. The CDR3 DNA is TGTGCCAGCAGTCCCCGACAGGCAGGAGAGCAGTACTTC. The rearrangement joins TRBV12-3 or TRBV12-4 to TRBJ2-7; TRBD1 is a possible D gene (6 bases). Trimming shortened V by 5 bases and J by 7 bases, and 15 bases separated the two germline ends. The CDR3 has 13 amino acids.

The chain recombines TRBV28 with TRBJ2-1, with TRBD2 matching 10 bases. The junction had 7 bases not matched to a gene; V was cut back by 5 bases and J by 3 bases. Germline loops: CDR1 MDHEN, CDR2 SYDVKM. The length of the CDR3 is 16 residues. The CDR3 bases are TGTGCCAGCAGTCCCCCTAGCGGGAGATTCTACAATGAGCAGTTCTTC. The encoded protein is CASSPPSGRFYNEQFF.